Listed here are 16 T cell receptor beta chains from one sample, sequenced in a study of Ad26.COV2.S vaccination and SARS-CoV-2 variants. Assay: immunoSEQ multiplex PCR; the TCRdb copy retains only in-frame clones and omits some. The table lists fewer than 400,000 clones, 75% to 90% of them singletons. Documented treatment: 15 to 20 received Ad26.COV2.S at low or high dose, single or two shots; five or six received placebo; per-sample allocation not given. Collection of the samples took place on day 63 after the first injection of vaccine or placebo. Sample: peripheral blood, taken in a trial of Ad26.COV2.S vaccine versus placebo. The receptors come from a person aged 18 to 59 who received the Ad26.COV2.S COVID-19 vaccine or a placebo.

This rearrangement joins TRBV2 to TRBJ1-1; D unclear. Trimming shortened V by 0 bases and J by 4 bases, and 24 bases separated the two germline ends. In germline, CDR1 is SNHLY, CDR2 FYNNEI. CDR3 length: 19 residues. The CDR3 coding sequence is TGTGCCAGCAGTGAAGCGCAGTGGGTTCCAGGCTACGAGAGCACTGAAGCTTTCTTT. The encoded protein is CASSEAQWVPGYESTEAFF.

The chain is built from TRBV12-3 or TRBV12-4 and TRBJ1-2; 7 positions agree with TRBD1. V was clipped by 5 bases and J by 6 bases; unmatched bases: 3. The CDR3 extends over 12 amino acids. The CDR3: CASSPTGNGYTF. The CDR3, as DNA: TGTGCCAGCAGTCCGACAGGGAATGGCTACACCTTC.

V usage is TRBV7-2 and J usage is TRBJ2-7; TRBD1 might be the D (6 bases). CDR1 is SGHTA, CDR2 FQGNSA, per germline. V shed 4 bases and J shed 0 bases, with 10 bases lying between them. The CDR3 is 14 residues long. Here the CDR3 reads CASSSGHISYEQYF. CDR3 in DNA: TGTGCCAGCAGCTCGGGACACATCTCCTACGAGCAGTACTTC.

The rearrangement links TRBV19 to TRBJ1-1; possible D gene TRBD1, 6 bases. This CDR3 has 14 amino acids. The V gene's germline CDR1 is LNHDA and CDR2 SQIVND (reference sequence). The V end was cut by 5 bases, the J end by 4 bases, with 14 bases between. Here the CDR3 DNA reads TGTGCCAGTAGTGGGGGGCGGTCTGGCACTGAAGCTTTCTTT. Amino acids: CASSGGRSGTEAFF.

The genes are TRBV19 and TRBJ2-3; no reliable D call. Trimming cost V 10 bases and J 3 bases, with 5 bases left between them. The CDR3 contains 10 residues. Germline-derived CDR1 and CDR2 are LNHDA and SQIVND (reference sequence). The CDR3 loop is CATGTDTQYF. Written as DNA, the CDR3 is TGTGCCACCGGTACAGATACGCAGTATTTT.

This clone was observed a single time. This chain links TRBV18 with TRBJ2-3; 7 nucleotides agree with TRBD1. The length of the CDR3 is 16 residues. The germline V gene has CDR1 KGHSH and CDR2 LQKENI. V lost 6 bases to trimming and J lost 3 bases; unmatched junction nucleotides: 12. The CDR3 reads CASSMPRGLGTDTQYF. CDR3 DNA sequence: TGTGCCAGCTCGATGCCTAGGGGGCTGGGGACAGATACGCAGTATTTT.

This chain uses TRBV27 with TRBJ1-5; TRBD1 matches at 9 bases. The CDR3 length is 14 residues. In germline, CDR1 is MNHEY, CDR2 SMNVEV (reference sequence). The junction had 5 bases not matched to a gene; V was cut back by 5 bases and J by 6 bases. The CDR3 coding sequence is TGTGCCAGCAGTGCGACAGGGGGACGTCAGCCCCAGCATTTT. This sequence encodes CASSATGGRQPQHF.

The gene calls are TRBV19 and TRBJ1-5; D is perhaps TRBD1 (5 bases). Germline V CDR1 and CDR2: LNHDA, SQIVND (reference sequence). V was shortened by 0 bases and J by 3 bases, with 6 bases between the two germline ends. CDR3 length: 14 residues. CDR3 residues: CASSIEQVNQPQHF. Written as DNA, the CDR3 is TGTGCCAGTAGTATAGAACAGGTCAATCAGCCCCAGCATTTT.

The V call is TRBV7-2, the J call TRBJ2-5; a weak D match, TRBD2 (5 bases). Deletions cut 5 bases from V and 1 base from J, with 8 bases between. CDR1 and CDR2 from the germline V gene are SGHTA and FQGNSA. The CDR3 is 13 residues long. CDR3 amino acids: CASSRRPQETQYF. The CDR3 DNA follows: TGTGCCAGCAGCCGGAGGCCCCAAGAGACCCAGTACTTC.

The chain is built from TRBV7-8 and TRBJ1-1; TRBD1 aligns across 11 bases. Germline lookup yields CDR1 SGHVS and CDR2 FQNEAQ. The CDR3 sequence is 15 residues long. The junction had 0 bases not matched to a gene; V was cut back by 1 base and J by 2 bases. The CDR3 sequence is CASSLGTGGNTEAFF. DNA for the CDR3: TGTGCCAGCAGCTTAGGGACAGGGGGCAACACTGAAGCTTTCTTT.

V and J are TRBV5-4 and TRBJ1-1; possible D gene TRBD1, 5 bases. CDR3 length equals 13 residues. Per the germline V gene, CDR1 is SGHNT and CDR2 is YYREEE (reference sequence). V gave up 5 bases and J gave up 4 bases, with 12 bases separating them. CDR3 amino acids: CASSPLGGTEAFF. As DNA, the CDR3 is TGTGCCAGCAGTCCTCTGGGGGGCACTGAAGCTTTCTTT. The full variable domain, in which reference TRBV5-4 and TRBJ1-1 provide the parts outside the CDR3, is ETGVTQSPTHLIKTRGQQVTLRCSSQSGHNTVSWYQQALGQGPQFIFQYYREEENGRGNFPPRFSGLQFPNYSSELNVNALELDDSALYLCASSPLGGTEAFFGQGTRLTVV.

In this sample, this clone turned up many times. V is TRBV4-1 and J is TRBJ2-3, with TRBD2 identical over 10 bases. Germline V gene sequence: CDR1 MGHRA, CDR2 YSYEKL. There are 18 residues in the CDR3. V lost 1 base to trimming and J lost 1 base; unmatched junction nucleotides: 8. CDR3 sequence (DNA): TGCGCCAGCAGCCAAGTCGGGGTTCTAGCGGGGGGCACAGATACGCAGTATTTT. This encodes CASSQVGVLAGGTDTQYF.

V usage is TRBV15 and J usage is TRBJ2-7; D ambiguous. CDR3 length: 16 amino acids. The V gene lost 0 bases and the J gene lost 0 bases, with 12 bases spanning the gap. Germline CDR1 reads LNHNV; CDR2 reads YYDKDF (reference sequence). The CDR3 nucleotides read TGTGCCACCAGCAGAGATATTTCTGCCCGCTCCTACGAGCAGTACTTC. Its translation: CATSRDISARSYEQYF.

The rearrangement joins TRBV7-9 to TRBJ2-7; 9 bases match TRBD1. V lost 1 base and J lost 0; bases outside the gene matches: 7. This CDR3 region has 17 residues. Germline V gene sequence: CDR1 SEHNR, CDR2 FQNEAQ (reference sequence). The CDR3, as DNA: TGTGCCAGCAGCTTAGTGGGGGACAGGGCATTCTCCTACGAGCAGTACTTC. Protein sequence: CASSLVGDRAFSYEQYF.

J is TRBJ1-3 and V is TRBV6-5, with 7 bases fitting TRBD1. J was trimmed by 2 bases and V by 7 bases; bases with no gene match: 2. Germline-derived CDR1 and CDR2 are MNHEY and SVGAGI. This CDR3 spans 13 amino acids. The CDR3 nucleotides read TGTGCCAGCACCAGGGGGGCTGGAAACACCATATATTTT. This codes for CASTRGAGNTIYF.

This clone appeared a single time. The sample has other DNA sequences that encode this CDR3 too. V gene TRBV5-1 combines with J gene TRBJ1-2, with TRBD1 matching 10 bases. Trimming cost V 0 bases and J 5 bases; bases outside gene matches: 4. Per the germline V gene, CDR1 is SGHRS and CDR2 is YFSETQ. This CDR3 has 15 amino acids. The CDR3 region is CASSLVTGGEYGYTF. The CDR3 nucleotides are TGCGCCAGCAGCTTGGTGACAGGGGGCGAGTATGGCTACACCTTC.